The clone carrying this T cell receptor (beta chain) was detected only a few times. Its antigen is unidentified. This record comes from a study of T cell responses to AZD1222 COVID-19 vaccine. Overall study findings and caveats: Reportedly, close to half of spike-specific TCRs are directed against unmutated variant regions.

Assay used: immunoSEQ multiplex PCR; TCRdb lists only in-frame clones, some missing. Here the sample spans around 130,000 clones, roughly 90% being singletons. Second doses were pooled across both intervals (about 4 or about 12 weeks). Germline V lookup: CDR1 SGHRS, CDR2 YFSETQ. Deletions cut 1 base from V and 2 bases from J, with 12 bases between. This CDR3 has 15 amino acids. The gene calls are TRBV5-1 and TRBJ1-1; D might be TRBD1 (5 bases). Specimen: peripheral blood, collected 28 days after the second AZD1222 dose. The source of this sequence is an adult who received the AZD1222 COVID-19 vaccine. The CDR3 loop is CASSLQGGENTEAFF. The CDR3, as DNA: TGCGCCAGCAGCTTGCAGGGCGGTGAAAACACTGAAGCTTTCTTT.